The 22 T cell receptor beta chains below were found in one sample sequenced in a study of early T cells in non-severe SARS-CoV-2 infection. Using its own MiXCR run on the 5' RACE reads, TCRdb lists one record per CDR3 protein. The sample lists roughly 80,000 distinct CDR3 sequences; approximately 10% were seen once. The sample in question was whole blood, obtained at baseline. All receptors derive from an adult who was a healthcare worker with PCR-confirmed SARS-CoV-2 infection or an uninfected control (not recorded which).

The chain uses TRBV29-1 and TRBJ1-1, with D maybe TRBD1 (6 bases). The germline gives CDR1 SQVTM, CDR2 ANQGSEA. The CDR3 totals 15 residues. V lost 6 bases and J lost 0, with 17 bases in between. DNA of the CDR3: TGCAGCGTCATCCCGGGGGGGCGCTTGAACACTGAAGCTTTCTTT. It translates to CSVIPGGRLNTEAFF.

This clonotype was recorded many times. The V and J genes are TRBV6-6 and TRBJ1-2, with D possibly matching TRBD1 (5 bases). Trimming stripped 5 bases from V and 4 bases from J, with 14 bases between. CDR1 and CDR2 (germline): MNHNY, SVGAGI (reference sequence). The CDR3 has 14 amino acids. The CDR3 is CASSPGTIPYGYTF. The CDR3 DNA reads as TGTGCCAGCAGTCCCGGGACGATACCCTATGGCTACACCTTC.

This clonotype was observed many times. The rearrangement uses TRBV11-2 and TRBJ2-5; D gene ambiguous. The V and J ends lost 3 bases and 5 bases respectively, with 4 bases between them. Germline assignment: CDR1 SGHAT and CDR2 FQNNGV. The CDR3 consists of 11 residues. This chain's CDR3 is CASSFEETQYF. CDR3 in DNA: TGTGCCAGCAGCTTTGAGGAGACCCAGTACTTC.

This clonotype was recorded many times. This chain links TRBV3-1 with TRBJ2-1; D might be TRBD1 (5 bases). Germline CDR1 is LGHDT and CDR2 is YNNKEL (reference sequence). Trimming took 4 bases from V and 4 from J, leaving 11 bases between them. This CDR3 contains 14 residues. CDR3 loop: CASSPQTGYNEQFF. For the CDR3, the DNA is TGTGCCAGCAGCCCCCAAACAGGATACAATGAGCAGTTCTTC.

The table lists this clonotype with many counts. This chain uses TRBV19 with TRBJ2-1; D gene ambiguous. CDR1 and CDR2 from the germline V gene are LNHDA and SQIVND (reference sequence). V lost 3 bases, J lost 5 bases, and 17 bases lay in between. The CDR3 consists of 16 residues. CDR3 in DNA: TGTGCCAGTAGTATCTTGTCTGGTAGAGGTAACAATGAGCAGTTCTTC. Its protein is CASSILSGRGNNEQFF.

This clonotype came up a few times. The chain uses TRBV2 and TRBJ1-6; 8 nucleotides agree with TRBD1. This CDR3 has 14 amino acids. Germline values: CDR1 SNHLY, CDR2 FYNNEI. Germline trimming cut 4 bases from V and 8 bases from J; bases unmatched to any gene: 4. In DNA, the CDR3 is TGTGCCAGCAGTGCAGGGGGCCTTTATTCACCCCTCCACTTT. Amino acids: CASSAGGLYSPLHF.

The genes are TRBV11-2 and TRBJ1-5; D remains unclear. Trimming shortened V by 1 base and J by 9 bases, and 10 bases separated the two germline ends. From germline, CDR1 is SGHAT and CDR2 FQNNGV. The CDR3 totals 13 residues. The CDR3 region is CASSLAPFRPQHF. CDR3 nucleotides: TGTGCCAGCAGCTTAGCCCCCTTCCGGCCCCAGCATTTT.

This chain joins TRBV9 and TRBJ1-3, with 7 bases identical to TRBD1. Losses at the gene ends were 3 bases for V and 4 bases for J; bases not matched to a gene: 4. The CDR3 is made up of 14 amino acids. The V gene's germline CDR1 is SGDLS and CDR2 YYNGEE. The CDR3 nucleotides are TGTGCCAGCAGCGCAACAGGGGCCGGAAACACCATATATTTT. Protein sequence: CASSATGAGNTIYF.

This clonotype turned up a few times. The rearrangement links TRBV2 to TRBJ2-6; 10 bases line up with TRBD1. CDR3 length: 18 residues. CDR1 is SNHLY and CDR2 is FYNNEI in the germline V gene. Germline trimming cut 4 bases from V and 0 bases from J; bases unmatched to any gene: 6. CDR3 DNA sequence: TGTGCCAGCAGTGGGGGACAGGGGACTTTCTCTGGGGCCAACGTCCTGACTTTC. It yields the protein CASSGGQGTFSGANVLTF.

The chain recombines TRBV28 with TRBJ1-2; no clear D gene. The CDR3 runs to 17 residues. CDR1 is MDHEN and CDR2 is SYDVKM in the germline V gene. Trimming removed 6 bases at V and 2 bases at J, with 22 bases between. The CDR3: CASRPPEVPRRNYGYTF. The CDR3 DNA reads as TGTGCCAGCAGGCCCCCGGAGGTCCCTCGGCGCAACTATGGCTACACCTTC.

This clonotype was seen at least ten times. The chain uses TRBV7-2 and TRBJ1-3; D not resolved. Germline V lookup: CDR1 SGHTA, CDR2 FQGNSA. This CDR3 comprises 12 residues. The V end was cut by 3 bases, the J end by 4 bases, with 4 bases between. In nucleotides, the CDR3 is TGTGCCAGCAGCTTGCAGGGAAACACCATATATTTT. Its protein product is CASSLQGNTIYF.

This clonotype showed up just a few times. The CDR3 loop is CASSSLPSQGGYGYTF. CDR3 nucleotides: TGTGCCAGCAGCTCCCTCCCTTCTCAGGGGGGCTATGGCTACACCTTC. This chain uses TRBV7-2 with TRBJ1-2; 7 bases agree with TRBD1. CDR1 is SGHTA and CDR2 is FQGNSA in the germline V gene. The CDR3 has 16 amino acids. The ends lost 4 bases at V and 4 bases at J; junction bases unmatched: 12.

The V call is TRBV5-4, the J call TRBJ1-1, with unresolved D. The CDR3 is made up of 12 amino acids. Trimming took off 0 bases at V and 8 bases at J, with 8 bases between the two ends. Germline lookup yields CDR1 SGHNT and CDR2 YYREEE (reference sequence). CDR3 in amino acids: CASSLEYSEAFF. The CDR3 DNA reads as TGTGCCAGCAGCTTGGAGTACAGCGAAGCTTTCTTT.

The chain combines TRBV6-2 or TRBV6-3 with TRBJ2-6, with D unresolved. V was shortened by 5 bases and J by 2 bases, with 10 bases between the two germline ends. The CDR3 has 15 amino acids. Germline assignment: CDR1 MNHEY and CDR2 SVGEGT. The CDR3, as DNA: TGTGCCAGCAGTCCCCCAGTAGCTGGGGCCAACGTCCTGACTTTC. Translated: CASSPPVAGANVLTF.

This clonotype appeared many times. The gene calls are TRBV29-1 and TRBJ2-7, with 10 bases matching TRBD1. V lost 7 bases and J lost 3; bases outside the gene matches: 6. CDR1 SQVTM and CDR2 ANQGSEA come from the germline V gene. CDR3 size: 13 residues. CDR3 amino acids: CSAGQGGVYEQYF. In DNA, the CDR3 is TGCAGCGCAGGACAGGGGGGAGTCTACGAGCAGTACTTC.

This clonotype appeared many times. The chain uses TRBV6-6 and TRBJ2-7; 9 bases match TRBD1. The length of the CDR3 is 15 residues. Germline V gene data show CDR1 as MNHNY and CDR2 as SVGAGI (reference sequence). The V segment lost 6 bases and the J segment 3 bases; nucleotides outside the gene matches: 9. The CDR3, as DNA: TGTGCCAGCAGCCTGGACAGGGGTGGAAGCTACGAGCAGTACTTC. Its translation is CASSLDRGGSYEQYF.

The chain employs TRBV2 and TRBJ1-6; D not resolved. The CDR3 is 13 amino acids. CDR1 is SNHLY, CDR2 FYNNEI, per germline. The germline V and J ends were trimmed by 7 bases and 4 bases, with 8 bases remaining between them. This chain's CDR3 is CASKGTYNSPLHF. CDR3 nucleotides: TGTGCCAGCAAGGGAACGTATAATTCACCCCTCCACTTT.

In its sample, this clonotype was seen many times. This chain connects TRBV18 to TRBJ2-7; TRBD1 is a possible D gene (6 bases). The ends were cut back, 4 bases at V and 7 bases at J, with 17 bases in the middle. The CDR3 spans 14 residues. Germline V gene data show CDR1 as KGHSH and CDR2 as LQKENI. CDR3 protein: CASSLPGTYEEQYF. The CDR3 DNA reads TGTGCCAGCTCACTTCCCGGGACATACGAAGAGCAGTACTTC. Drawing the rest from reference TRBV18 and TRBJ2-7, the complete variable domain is NAGVMQNPRHLVRRRGQEARLRCSPMKGHSHVYWYRQLPEEGLKFMVYLQKENIIDESGMPKERFSAEFPKEGPSILRIQQVVRGDSAAYFCASSLPGTYEEQYFGPGTRLTVT.

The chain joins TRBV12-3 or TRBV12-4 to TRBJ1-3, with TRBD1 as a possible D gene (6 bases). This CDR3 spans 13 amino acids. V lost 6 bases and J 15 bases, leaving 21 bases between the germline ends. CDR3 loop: CASSRKGNRVGYF. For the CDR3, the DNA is TGTGCCAGCAGCCGAAAGGGAAACAGGGTGGGATATTTT.

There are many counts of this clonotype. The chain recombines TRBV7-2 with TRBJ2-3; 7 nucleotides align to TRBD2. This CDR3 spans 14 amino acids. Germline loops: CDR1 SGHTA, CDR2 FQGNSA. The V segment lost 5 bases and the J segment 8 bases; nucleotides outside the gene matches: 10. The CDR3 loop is CASSPRTSIPTQYF. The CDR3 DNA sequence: TGTGCCAGCAGCCCCCGGACTAGTATCCCTACGCAGTATTTT.

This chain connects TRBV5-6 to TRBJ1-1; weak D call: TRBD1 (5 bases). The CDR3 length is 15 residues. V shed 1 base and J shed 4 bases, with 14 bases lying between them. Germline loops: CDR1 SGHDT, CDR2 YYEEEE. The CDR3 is CASSLPQGVTTEAFF. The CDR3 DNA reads TGTGCCAGCAGCTTGCCGCAGGGTGTAACCACTGAAGCTTTCTTT.

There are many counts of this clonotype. The CDR3 protein is CSATSEYTQYF. The DNA for the CDR3 is TGCAGCGCGACTAGCGAGTATACGCAGTATTTT. This chain uses TRBV29-1 with TRBJ2-3; 8 bases are shared with TRBD2. The ends lost 7 bases at V and 7 bases at J; junction bases unmatched: 4. CDR1 and CDR2 from the germline V gene are SQVTM and ANQGSEA. The CDR3 covers 11 residues.